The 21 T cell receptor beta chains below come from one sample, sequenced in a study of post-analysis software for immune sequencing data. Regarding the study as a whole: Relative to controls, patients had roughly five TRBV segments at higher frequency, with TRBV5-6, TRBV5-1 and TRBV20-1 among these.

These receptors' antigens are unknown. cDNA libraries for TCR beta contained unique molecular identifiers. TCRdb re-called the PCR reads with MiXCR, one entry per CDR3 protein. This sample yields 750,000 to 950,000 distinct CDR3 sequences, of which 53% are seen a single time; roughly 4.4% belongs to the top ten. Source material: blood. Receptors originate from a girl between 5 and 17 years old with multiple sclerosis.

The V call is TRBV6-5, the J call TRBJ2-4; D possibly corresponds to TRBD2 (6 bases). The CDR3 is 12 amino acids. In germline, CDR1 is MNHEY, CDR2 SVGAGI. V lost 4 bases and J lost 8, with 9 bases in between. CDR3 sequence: CASSSGVHIQYF. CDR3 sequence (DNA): TGTGCCAGCAGTTCGGGGGTCCACATTCAGTACTTC.

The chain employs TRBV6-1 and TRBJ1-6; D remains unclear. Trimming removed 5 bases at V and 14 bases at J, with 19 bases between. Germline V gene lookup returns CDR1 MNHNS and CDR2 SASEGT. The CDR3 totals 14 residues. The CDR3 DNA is TGTGCCAGCAGTCCCAACCCGGACGGCCCCACCCTCCACTTT. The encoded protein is CASSPNPDGPTLHF.

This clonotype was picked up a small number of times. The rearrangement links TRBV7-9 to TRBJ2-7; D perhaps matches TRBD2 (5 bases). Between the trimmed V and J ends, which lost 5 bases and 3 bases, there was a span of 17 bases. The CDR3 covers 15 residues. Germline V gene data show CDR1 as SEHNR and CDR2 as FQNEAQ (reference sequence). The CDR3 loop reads CASSLGSSDIYEQYF. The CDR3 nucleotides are TGTGCCAGCAGCCTCGGAAGTAGCGACATCTACGAGCAGTACTTC.

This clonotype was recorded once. The CDR3 reads CASSALLNTEAFF. The CDR3 DNA follows: TGCGCCAGCAGCGCCTTACTGAACACTGAAGCTTTCTTT. J is TRBJ1-1 and V is TRBV5-1; D gene uncertain. V lost 4 bases to trimming and J lost 0 bases, with 7 bases between them. This CDR3 is 13 amino acids long. Germline V gene lookup returns CDR1 SGHRS and CDR2 YFSETQ.

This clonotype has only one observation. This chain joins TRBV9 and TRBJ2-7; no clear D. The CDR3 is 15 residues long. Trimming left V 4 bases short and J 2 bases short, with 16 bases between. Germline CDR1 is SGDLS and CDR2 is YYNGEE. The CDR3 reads CASSPTVVRTYEQYF. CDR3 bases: TGTGCCAGCAGCCCGACGGTAGTCCGAACCTACGAGCAGTACTTC. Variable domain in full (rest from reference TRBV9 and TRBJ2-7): DSGVTQTPKHLITATGQRVTLRCSPRSGDLSVYWYQQSLDQGLQFLIQYYNGEERAKGNILERFSAQQFPDLHSELNLSSLELGDSALYFCASSPTVVRTYEQYFGPGTRLTVT.

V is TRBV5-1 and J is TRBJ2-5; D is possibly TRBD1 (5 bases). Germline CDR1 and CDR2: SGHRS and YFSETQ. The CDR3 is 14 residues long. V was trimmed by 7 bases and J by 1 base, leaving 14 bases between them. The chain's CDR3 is CASSQGVFQETQYF. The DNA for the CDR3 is TGCGCCAGCTCCCAAGGGGTCTTCCAAGAGACCCAGTACTTC.

The DNA of the CDR3 is TGCAGTGCTAGAGATTTCCGGACTAGCCAAGAGACCCAGTACTTC. Protein sequence: CSARDFRTSQETQYF. The chain recombines TRBV20-1 with TRBJ2-5; 7 nucleotides line up with TRBD2. Trimming removed 0 bases from V and 1 base from J; junction bases left unmatched: 5. Per the germline V gene, CDR1 is DFQATT and CDR2 is SNEGSKA (reference sequence). The CDR3 consists of 15 residues.

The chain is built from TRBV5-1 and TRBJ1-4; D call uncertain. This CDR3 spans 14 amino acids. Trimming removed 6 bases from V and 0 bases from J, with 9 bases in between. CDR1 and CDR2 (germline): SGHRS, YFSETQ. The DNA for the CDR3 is TGCGCCAGCAAATTAGGGACAACTAATGAAAAACTGTTTTTT. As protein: CASKLGTTNEKLFF.

CDR3 residues: CASSTTFRGQGSNQPQHF. DNA of the CDR3: TGTGCCAGCAGCACGACCTTCAGGGGACAGGGTAGCAATCAGCCCCAGCATTTT. The chain links TRBV7-8 to TRBJ1-5; 9 nucleotides agree with TRBD1. The germline gives CDR1 SGHVS, CDR2 FQNEAQ. The CDR3 totals 18 residues. J gave up 0 bases and V 5 bases, and 11 bases lay outside the gene matches.

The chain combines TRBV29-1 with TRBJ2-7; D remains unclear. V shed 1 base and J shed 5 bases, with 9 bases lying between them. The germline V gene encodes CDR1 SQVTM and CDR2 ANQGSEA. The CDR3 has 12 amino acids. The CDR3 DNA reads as TGCAGCGTTGAAGGCCCCCGGGACGAGCAGTACTTC. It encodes CSVEGPRDEQYF.

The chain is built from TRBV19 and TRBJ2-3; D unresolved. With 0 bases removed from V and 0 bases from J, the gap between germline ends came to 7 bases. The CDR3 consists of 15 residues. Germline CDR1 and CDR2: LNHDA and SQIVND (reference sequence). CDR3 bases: TGTGCCAGTAGTATAGACTGGCGTAGCACAGATACGCAGTATTTT. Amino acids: CASSIDWRSTDTQYF.

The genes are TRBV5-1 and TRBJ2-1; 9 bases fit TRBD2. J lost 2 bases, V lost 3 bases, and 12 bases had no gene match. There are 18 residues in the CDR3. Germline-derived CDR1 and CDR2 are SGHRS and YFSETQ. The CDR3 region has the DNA TGCGCCAGCAGCTCCGTCAATAGCGGGAGATCCACCTACAATGAGCAGTTCTTC. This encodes CASSSVNSGRSTYNEQFF.

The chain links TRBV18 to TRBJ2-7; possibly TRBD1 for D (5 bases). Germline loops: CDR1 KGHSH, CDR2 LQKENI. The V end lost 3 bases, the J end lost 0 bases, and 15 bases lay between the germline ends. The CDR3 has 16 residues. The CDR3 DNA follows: TGTGCCAGCTCACCCCCAGGACAAATTAGCTCCTACGAGCAGTACTTC. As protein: CASSPPGQISSYEQYF.

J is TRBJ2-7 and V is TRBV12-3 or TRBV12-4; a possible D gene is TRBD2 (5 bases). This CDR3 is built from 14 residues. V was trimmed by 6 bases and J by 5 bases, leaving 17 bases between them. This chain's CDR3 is CASSLERDRDEQYF. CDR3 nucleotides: TGTGCCAGCAGCCTGGAACGGGATCGGGACGAGCAGTACTTC.

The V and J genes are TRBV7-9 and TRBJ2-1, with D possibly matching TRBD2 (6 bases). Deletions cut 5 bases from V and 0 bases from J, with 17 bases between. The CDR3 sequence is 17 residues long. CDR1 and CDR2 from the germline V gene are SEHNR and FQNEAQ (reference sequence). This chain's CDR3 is CASSGNRDSSSYNEQFF. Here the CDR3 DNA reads TGTGCCAGCAGCGGCAACCGGGACTCAAGCTCCTACAATGAGCAGTTCTTC.

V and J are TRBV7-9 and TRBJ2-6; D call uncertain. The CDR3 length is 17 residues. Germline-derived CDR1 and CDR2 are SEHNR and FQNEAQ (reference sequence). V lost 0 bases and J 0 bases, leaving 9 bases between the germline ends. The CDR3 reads CASSLALSASGANVLTF. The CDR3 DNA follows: TGTGCCAGCAGCTTAGCGTTGTCGGCCTCTGGGGCCAACGTCCTGACTTTC.

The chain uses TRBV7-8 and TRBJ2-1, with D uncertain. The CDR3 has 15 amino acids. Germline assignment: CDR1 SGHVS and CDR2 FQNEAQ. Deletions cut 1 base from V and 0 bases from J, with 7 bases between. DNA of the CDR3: TGTGCCAGCAGCTTAGTCTTGAGCTCCTACAATGAGCAGTTCTTC. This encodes CASSLVLSSYNEQFF.

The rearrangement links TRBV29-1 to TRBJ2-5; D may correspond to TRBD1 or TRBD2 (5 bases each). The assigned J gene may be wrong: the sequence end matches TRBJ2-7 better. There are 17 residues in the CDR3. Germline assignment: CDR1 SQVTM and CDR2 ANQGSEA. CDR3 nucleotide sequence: TGCAGCGTTGAAGGGGGGATTTTCGGGGCCGAACCCTACGAGCAGTACTTC. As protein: CSVEGGIFGAEPYEQYF.

CDR3 bases: TGTGCCAGCAGCCCCCGCGGTTGGTCCTACGAGCAGTACTTC. It yields the protein CASSPRGWSYEQYF. The V gene is TRBV7-9, the J gene TRBJ2-5; D uncertain. The J call is doubtful: the DNA matches TRBJ2-7 better. Germline V gives CDR1 SEHNR, CDR2 FQNEAQ (reference sequence). CDR3 length equals 14 residues.

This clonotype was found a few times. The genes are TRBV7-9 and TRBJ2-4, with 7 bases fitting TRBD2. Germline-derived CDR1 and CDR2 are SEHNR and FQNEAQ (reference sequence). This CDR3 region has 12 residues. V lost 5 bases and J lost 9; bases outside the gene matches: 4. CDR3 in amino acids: CASSPPGGIQYF. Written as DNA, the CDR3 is TGTGCCAGCAGCCCCCCGGGGGGCATTCAGTACTTC.

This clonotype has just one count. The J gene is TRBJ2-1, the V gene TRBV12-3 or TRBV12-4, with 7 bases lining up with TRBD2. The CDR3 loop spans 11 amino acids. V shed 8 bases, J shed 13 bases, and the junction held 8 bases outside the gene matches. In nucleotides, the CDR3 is TGTGCCAGCGGCCGGGGGGAATCACAGTTCTTC. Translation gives CASGRGESQFF.